This passage covers 14 T cell receptor beta chains from one sample sequenced in a study of blood T cell repertoires in COVID-19 (dated by TCRdb to about 2020). The library was made by the immunoSEQ multiplex PCR assay. The table was pulled from immuneACCESS by TCRdb, which kept in-frame rearrangements only. Such tables lose some clones; where checked, under half of the loss comes from unresolved V genes, and the rest has no known cause. The sample has approximately 230,000 clones on record, roughly 87% of them singletons. Clones ranked in the top ten supply just under 6.5% of the sample. The sample was PBMCs or T cells enriched from blood (not recorded which). These TCRs come from a woman aged 25-40 years with acute COVID-19.

The rearrangement uses TRBV27 and TRBJ2-1, with TRBD1 matching over 8 bases. V was pared by 6 bases and J by 1 base, with 8 bases of the junction left unmatched. Germline CDR1 reads MNHEY; CDR2 reads SMNVEV (reference sequence). This CDR3 contains 16 residues. Here the CDR3 DNA reads TGTGCCAGCAGACTCTCCGACAGGGGATCCTACAATGAGCAGTTCTTC. It encodes CASRLSDRGSYNEQFF.

The CDR3 spells CASYDSGRARETQYF. In DNA, the CDR3 is TGTGCCAGCTATGATAGCGGGAGGGCCCGAGAGACCCAGTACTTC. The J gene is TRBJ2-5, the V gene TRBV6-5; TRBD2 agrees at 11 bases. Germline CDR1 MNHEY, CDR2 SVGAGI. The junction had 9 bases not matched to a gene; V was cut back by 8 bases and J by 4 bases. This CDR3 is 15 amino acids long.

The chain links TRBV15 to TRBJ1-1; D might be TRBD1 (5 bases). Trimming removed 0 bases from V and 3 bases from J, with 20 bases in between. This CDR3 comprises 18 residues. CDR1 is LNHNV, CDR2 YYDKDF, per germline (reference sequence). CDR3 protein: CATSRDSLGRDGYTEAFF. DNA for the CDR3: TGTGCCACCAGCAGAGACTCCCTAGGGAGGGACGGGTACACTGAAGCTTTCTTT.

This clone was picked up a small number of times. The V and J genes are TRBV2 and TRBJ1-5; the match to TRBD1 covers 8 bases. From germline, CDR1 is SNHLY and CDR2 FYNNEI. This CDR3 spans 13 amino acids. After removal of 11 bases from V and 1 base from J, the junction contained 4 bases not matched to a gene. Here the CDR3 reads CAAGGSSNQPQHF. DNA for the CDR3: TGTGCCGCAGGGGGCTCCAGCAATCAGCCCCAGCATTTT.

The chain couples TRBV5-8 to TRBJ2-7; TRBD1 might be the D (6 bases). This CDR3 is 15 amino acids long. Germline V gene lookup returns CDR1 SGHTS and CDR2 YDEGEE. Deletions cut 1 base from V and 3 bases from J, with 14 bases between. CDR3 region: CASSLPPGHDYEQYF. The CDR3 DNA sequence: TGTGCCAGCAGCTTGCCTCCGGGACATGACTACGAGCAGTACTTC.

J is TRBJ1-1 and V is TRBV28; TRBD1 matches 8 bases. Germline-derived CDR1 and CDR2 are MDHEN and SYDVKM. With 2 bases clipped from V and 1 base from J, the junction kept 6 bases outside the gene matches. CDR3 length: 16 amino acids. The CDR3 nucleotides are TGTGCCAGCAGTTTACACCTAGGGACAGGGAACACTGAAGCTTTCTTT. Translating it yields CASSLHLGTGNTEAFF.

The chain recombines TRBV28 with TRBJ2-7; the match to TRBD2 covers 11 bases. The CDR3 consists of 15 residues. The V and J ends lost 6 bases and 1 base, in that order; junction bases with no gene match: 5. Germline-derived CDR1 and CDR2 are MDHEN and SYDVKM. This CDR3 reads CASSSGTSGSYEQYF. The CDR3 DNA sequence: TGTGCCAGCAGCTCCGGGACTAGCGGATCCTACGAGCAGTACTTC.

The V and J genes are TRBV24-1 and TRBJ2-1, with 7 bases fitting TRBD1. J was trimmed by 2 bases and V by 5 bases; bases with no gene match: 8. This CDR3 is 16 amino acids long. The germline V gene encodes CDR1 KGHDR and CDR2 SFDVKD. The CDR3 here is CATSVPGTATYNEQFF. As DNA, the CDR3 is TGTGCCACCAGTGTCCCCGGGACAGCAACCTACAATGAGCAGTTCTTC.

The chain carries TRBV5-6 and TRBJ2-5, with 9 nucleotides matching TRBD2. The germline V gene has CDR1 SGHDT and CDR2 YYEEEE. This CDR3 region has 16 residues. V was clipped by 3 bases and J by 1 base; unmatched bases: 7. In nucleotides, the CDR3 is TGTGCCAGCAGCTCAAGACTAGCGGAGTTCCAAGAGACCCAGTACTTC. This translates into CASSSRLAEFQETQYF.

This clone showed up just once. J is TRBJ2-5 and V is TRBV5-4, with 12 bases that match TRBD1. Per the germline V gene, CDR1 is SGHNT and CDR2 is YYREEE (reference sequence). CDR3 length: 15 amino acids. Germline trimming cut 2 bases from V and 6 bases from J; bases unmatched to any gene: 5. The CDR3 loop reads CASSLWDRGLKTQYF. DNA of the CDR3: TGTGCCAGCAGCTTATGGGACAGGGGGCTGAAGACCCAGTACTTC.

The chain combines TRBV7-9 with TRBJ1-3; a weak D match, TRBD1 (5 bases). V gave up 2 bases and J gave up 0 bases, with 14 bases separating them. The CDR3 extends over 17 amino acids. CDR1 SEHNR and CDR2 FQNEAQ come from the germline V gene (reference sequence). The CDR3 bases are TGTGCCAGCAGCTTAAGCCGGGGGACCTCCTCTGGAAACACCATATATTTT. This codes for CASSLSRGTSSGNTIYF. Drawing the rest from reference TRBV7-9 and TRBJ1-3, the complete variable domain is DTGVSQNPRHKITKRGQNVTFRCDPISEHNRLYWYRQTLGQGPEFLTYFQNEAQLEKSRLLSDRFSAERPKGSFSTLEIQRTEQGDSAMYLCASSLSRGTSSGNTIYFGEGSWLTVV.

The rearrangement uses TRBV6-5 and TRBJ1-2, with no clear D. The CDR3 has 13 amino acids. Germline V gene data show CDR1 as MNHEY and CDR2 as SVGAGI. V gave up 10 bases and J gave up 3 bases, with 15 bases separating them. The CDR3 loop is CATSEWGDYGYTF. For the CDR3, the DNA is TGTGCCACCTCAGAGTGGGGAGACTATGGCTACACCTTC.

The chain couples TRBV27 to TRBJ1-5; 9 nucleotides align to TRBD1. CDR3 length: 14 amino acids. V shed 5 bases, J shed 4 bases, and the junction held 3 bases outside the gene matches. Germline assignment: CDR1 MNHEY and CDR2 SMNVEV (reference sequence). CDR3 amino acids: CASSPGQGNQPQHF. DNA for the CDR3: TGTGCCAGCAGTCCGGGACAGGGAAATCAGCCCCAGCATTTT.

This clone was recorded once. V and J are TRBV7-2 and TRBJ2-5, with 11 nucleotides matching TRBD2. V lost 5 bases, J lost 8 bases, and 10 bases stayed unmatched. CDR1 is SGHTA, CDR2 FQGNSA, per germline. The CDR3 totals 15 residues. For the CDR3, the DNA is TGTGCCAGCAGCCTCCAACGGGGACTAGCGGCTACCCAGTACTTC. Its translation is CASSLQRGLAATQYF.